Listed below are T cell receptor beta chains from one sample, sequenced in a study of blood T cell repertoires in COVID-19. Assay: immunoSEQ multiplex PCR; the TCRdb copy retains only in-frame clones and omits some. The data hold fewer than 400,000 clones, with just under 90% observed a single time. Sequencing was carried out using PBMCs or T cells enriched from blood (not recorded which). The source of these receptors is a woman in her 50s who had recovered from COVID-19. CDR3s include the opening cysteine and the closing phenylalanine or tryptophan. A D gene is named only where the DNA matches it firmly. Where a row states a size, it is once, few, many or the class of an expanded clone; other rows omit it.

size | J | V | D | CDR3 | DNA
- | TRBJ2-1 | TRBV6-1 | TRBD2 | CASSEELAGYNEQFF | TGTGCCAGCAGTGAAGAACTAGCGGGGTACAATGAGCAGTTCTTC
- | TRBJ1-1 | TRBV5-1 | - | CASSPRSGTEAFF | TGCGCCAGCAGTCCGAGGTCGGGCACTGAAGCTTTCTTT
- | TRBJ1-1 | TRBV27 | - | CASSLQQPAPGTEAFF | TGTGCCAGCAGTCTACAGCAGCCCGCGCCGGGGACTGAAGCTTTCTTT
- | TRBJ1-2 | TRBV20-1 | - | CSASRGGYTF | TGCAGTGCTTCTAGGGGTGGCTACACCTTC
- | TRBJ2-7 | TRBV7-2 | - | CASSLVRLDSYEQYF | TGTGCCAGCAGCTTAGTGAGACTAGACTCCTACGAGCAGTACTTC
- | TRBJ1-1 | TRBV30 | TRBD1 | CAWNRDRGPEAFF | TGTGCCTGGAACCGGGACAGGGGCCCTGAAGCTTTCTTT
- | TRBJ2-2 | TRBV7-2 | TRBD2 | CASSLDSGLAVGGELFF | TGTGCCAGCAGCTTAGATTCGGGGCTAGCGGTGGGCGGGGAGCTGTTTTTT
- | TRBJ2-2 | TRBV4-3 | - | CASSQDLAGGELFF | TGCGCCAGCAGCCAAGATCTGGCTGGCGGGGAGCTGTTTTTT
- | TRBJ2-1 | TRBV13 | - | CASSLDTGSYNEQFF | TGTGCCAGCAGCTTGGACACCGGCTCCTACAATGAGCAGTTCTTC
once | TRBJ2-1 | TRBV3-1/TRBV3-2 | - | CASSRGPPGNEQFF | TGTGCCAGCAGCCGGGGCCCACCGGGCAATGAGCAGTTCTTC
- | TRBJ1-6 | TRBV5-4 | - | CASSSRQAQGSSPLHF | TGTGCCAGCAGCTCGCGACAGGCGCAGGGAAGTTCACCCCTCCACTTT
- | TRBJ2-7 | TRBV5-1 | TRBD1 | CASSSGQGPYEQYF | TGCGCCAGCAGCTCCGGACAGGGCCCCTACGAGCAGTACTTC
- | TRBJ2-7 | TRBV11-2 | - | CASSSPGMSSYEQYF | TGTGCCAGCAGCTCTCCGGGAATGAGCTCCTACGAGCAGTACTTC
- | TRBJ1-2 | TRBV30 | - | CAWIQTQTNYGYTF | TGTGCCTGGATTCAAACCCAGACTAACTATGGCTACACCTTC
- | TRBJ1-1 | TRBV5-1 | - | CASSLPPALEAFF | TGCGCCAGCAGCTTGCCCCCAGCGCTTGAAGCTTTCTTT
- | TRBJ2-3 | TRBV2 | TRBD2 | CASSETSGGAIDTQYF | TGTGCCAGCAGTGAAACTAGCGGGGGGGCAATAGATACGCAGTATTTT
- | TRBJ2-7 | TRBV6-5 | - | CASSQGDAYEQYF | TGTGCCAGCAGCCAAGGGGATGCCTACGAGCAGTACTTC
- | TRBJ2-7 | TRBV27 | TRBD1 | CASSLYRDRGLEQYF | TGTGCCAGCAGTTTATACCGGGACAGGGGGCTAGAGCAGTACTTC
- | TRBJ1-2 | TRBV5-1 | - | CASSRGTEENGYTF | TGCGCCAGCAGCCGGGGGACGGAAGAGAATGGCTACACCTTC
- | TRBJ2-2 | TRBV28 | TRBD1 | CASSRGQGVGTGELFF | TGTGCCAGCAGCCGCGGACAGGGGGTAGGCACCGGGGAGCTGTTTTTT
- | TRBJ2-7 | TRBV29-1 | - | CSVHRSPGEQYF | TGCAGCGTACATCGGAGTCCGGGCGAGCAGTACTTC
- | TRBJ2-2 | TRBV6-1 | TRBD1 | CASRPQGRDTGELFF | TGTGCCAGCAGGCCACAGGGGCGTGACACCGGGGAGCTGTTTTTT
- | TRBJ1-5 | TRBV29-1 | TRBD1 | CSTTGGIRPQHF | TGCAGTACCACAGGGGGAATTAGACCCCAGCATTTT
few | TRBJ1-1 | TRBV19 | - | CASSIVGARAVYEAFF | TGTGCCAGTAGTATAGTAGGGGCTCGGGCGGTTTATGAAGCTTTCTTT
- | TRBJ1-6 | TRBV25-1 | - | CASSQGGSYNSPLHF | TGTGCCAGCAGCCAAGGCGGCTCCTATAATTCACCCCTCCACTTT
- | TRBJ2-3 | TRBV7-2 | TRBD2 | CASSLARLAGVPDTQYF | TGTGCCAGCAGCTTAGCCCGACTAGCGGGGGTCCCAGATACGCAGTATTTT
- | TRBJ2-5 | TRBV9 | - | CASSVGGPNQETQYF | TGTGCCAGCAGCGTAGGCGGGCCTAATCAAGAGACCCAGTACTTC
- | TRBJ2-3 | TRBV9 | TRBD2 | CASSTLAGASTDTQYF | TGTGCCAGCAGCACCCTAGCGGGGGCTAGCACAGATACGCAGTATTTT
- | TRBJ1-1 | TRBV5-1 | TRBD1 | CASTQGDSNTEAFF | TGCGCCAGCACCCAGGGGGACTCGAACACTGAAGCTTTCTTT
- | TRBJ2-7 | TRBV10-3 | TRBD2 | CAISEGRDEQYF | TGTGCCATCAGTGAGGGGAGGGACGAGCAGTACTTC
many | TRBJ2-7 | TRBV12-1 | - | CASSAAAPGICWYEQYF | TGTGCCAGCAGCGCGGCTGCCCCCGGGATCTGCTGGTACGAGCAGTACTTC
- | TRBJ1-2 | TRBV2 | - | CATRTGGLGYGYTF | TGTGCCACCCGAACGGGGGGATTAGGATATGGCTACACCTTC
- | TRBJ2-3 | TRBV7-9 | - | CASSLVQVWTDTQYF | TGTGCCAGCAGCTTAGTTCAGGTTTGGACAGATACGCAGTATTTT
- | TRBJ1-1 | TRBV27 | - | CASSLTGNTEAFF | TGTGCCAGCAGTTTAACAGGAAACACTGAAGCTTTCTTT
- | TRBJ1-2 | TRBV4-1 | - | CASNPDAGIYGYTF | TGCGCCAGCAACCCAGATGCAGGGATCTATGGCTACACCTTC
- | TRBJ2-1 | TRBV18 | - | CASSAVGGNEQFF | TGTGCCAGCTCAGCCGTCGGGGGCAATGAGCAGTTCTTC
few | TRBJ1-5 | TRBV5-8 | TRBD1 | CASSPYGQVGQPQHF | TGTGCCAGCAGCCCATACGGACAGGTCGGTCAGCCCCAGCATTTT
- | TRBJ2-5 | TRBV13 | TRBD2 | CASSSEGLAGNQETQYF | TGTGCCAGCAGCTCCGAGGGACTAGCGGGGAACCAAGAGACCCAGTACTTC
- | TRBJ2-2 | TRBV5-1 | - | CASSLDGTGELFF | TGCGCCAGCAGCTTGGACGGGACCGGGGAGCTGTTTTTT
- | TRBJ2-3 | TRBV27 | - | CASSPQVGLYTDTQYF | TGTGCCAGCAGTCCACAGGTGGGACTTTACACAGATACGCAGTATTTT
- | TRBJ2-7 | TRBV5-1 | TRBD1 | CASSLGRLVGQSYEQYF | TGCGCCAGCAGCTTGGGGAGATTGGTGGGACAGTCCTACGAGCAGTACTTC
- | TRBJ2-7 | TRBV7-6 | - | CASSPRRGSSYEQYF | TGTGCCAGCAGCCCGCGCCGAGGTAGTTCCTACGAGCAGTACTTC
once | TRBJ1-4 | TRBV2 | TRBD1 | CASRGQGVVNEKLFF | TGTGCCAGCAGAGGACAGGGCGTGGTGAATGAAAAACTGTTTTTT
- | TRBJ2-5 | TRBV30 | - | CAWQRQLQETQYF | TGTGCCTGGCAGAGACAGTTGCAAGAGACCCAGTACTTC
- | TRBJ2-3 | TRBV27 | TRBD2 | CASSQTLAGGTDTQYF | TGTGCCAGCAGCCAAACCCTAGCGGGGGGTACAGATACGCAGTATTTT
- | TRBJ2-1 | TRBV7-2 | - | CASSANLEVATYNEQFF | TGTGCCAGCAGCGCCAACCTGGAGGTTGCCACCTACAATGAGCAGTTCTTC
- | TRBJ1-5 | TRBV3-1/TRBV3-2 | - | CASSQEPGPNQPQHF | TGTGCCAGCAGCCAAGAGCCAGGGCCCAATCAGCCCCAGCATTTT
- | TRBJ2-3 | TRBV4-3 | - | CASSQDAGQRTDTQYF | TGCGCCAGCAGCCAAGATGCGGGACAGAGGACAGATACGCAGTATTTT
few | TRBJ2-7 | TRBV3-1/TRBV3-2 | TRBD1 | CASSRAGQGHSEQYF | TGTGCCAGCAGCCGGGCAGGACAGGGACACAGCGAGCAGTACTTC
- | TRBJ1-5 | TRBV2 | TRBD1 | CASRRDRNQPQHF | TGTGCCAGCAGACGGGACAGGAATCAGCCCCAGCATTTT
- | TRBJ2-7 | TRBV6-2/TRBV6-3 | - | CASSRDSPHEQYF | TGTGCCAGCAGTCGGGACTCGCCACACGAGCAGTACTTC